This T cell receptor beta chain emerged from a study of cytomegalovirus exposure and HLA in healthy donors. From germline, CDR1 is SGHVS and CDR2 FQNEAQ. The V end lost 3 bases, the J end lost 0 bases, and 18 bases lay between the germline ends. The CDR3 contains 18 residues. It was with 60 Vbeta and 13 Jbeta primers that the PCR ran. In the source study's methods: In a later analysis, the count reached 76 million or so unique TCR beta chains, with roughly 12 million shared. Assay used: immunoSEQ multiplex PCR; TCRdb lists only in-frame clones, some missing. V and J calls plus clone size are reproduced from that table; the DNA served to infer D and trimming. The data include 200,000 to 250,000 clones; the top ten clones carry less than 1%.

The clonotype originates from a woman aged 25-40 years in good health and CMV-seropositive. What was sequenced was PBMCs. The chain has TRBV7-8 and TRBJ1-3, with a weak D call TRBD1 (5 bases). The CDR3 DNA reads as TGTGCCAGCAGCTTTAATTTCGACAGTTCGTTCTCTGGAAACACCATATATTTT. It translates to CASSFNFDSSFSGNTIYF.